The 22 T cell receptor beta chains reported below all come from one sample, sequenced in a study of beta chain features in type 1 diabetes. All of the isolated RNA was reverse transcribed, so expressed TCRB transcripts were sequenced. Sequenced by immunoSEQ multiplex PCR; TCRdb stores in-frame clones only, minus some. The table includes some 900,000 clones, roughly a sixth detected once. The sequencing input was naive CD4+ T cells from blood. Receptor source: a woman in her late teens or twenties in good health.

This rearrangement joins TRBV5-1 to TRBJ2-1; D is possibly TRBD1 (6 bases). There are 13 residues in the CDR3. V lost 5 bases and J lost 9, with 15 bases in between. Germline V gene sequence: CDR1 SGHRS, CDR2 YFSETQ. The CDR3 coding sequence is TGCGCCAGCAGATCACAGGGCCCCGGTGAGCAGTTCTTC. It is translated as CASRSQGPGEQFF.

This clone was picked up a small number of times. This chain uses TRBV7-9 with TRBJ2-1; TRBD2 might be the D (5 bases). Germline assignment: CDR1 SEHNR and CDR2 FQNEAQ (reference sequence). This CDR3 comprises 16 residues. Trimming took off 0 bases at V and 11 bases at J, with 20 bases between the two ends. The CDR3: CASSLAASPITWKQFF. CDR3 coding DNA: TGTGCCAGCAGCTTAGCCGCTAGCCCTATCACATGGAAGCAGTTCTTC.

This clone was counted between two and nine times. The J gene is TRBJ1-1, the V gene TRBV7-2, with D uncertain. The germline V and J ends were trimmed by 6 bases and 3 bases, with 17 bases remaining between them. The germline V gene has CDR1 SGHTA and CDR2 FQGNSA. CDR3 length equals 15 residues. CDR3 amino acids: CASSGFPLKYTEAFF. The CDR3 DNA reads as TGTGCCAGCAGTGGGTTTCCCCTGAAATACACTGAAGCTTTCTTT.

This chain joins TRBV28 and TRBJ2-6; TRBD2 matches at 9 bases. Germline V gives CDR1 MDHEN, CDR2 SYDVKM. The CDR3 loop spans 23 amino acids. The junction had 25 bases not matched to a gene; V was cut back by 6 bases and J by 1 base. The CDR3 reads CASRARRLAGSSAGGSGANVLTF. In DNA, the CDR3 is TGTGCCAGCAGGGCCCGAAGACTAGCAGGAAGTTCGGCGGGAGGGTCTGGGGCCAACGTCCTGACTTTC.

In its sample, this clone was seen a few times. V is TRBV7-6 and J is TRBJ2-1; D may match TRBD1 or TRBD2 (5 bases each). CDR1 is SGHVS, CDR2 FNYEAQ, per germline. The CDR3 length is 14 residues. V dropped 5 bases and J dropped 3 bases, with 11 bases sitting between them. CDR3 region: CASSDQGRYNEQFF. The CDR3 DNA reads as TGTGCCAGCAGCGACCAGGGACGCTACAATGAGCAGTTCTTC.

This chain joins TRBV14 and TRBJ1-4, with D unclear. The V end was cut by 3 bases, the J end by 5 bases, with 13 bases between. Germline CDR1 SGHDN, CDR2 FVKESK. This CDR3 is built from 15 residues. This CDR3 is CASSHIGRQNEKLFF. The CDR3 nucleotides are TGTGCCAGCAGCCATATAGGTCGACAAAATGAAAAACTGTTTTTT.

This chain joins TRBV12-2 and TRBJ2-3; TRBD1 is taken as the D call from the table, unchecked against the DNA. TRBV12-2 is designated a pseudogene. The CDR3 runs to 16 residues. CDR3 sequence reads: CASRTRRQGLRDTQYF. The CDR3 region has the DNA TGTGCAAGTCGCACACGGAGACAGGGTTTGAGAGATACGCAGTATTTT.

This clone was recorded a few times. The V and J genes are TRBV6-4 and TRBJ2-3; TRBD1 matches at 7 bases. V dropped 6 bases and J dropped 1; count of bases not matched to a gene: 1. The length of the CDR3 is 13 residues. Per the germline V gene, CDR1 is MRHNA and CDR2 is SNTAGT. The CDR3 spells CASRGQGTDTQYF. In DNA, the CDR3 is TGTGCCAGCAGAGGACAGGGCACAGATACGCAGTATTTT.

This clone has a handful of counts. The chain joins TRBV18 to TRBJ2-5, with 11 bases matching TRBD2. The CDR3 covers 18 residues. With 3 bases clipped from V and 3 bases from J, the junction kept 12 bases outside the gene matches. The germline V gene has CDR1 KGHSH and CDR2 LQKENI. DNA of the CDR3: TGTGCCAGCTCACCCAACCTAGCGGGAGGACCCCTCGAAGAGACCCAGTACTTC. Translated, it gives CASSPNLAGGPLEETQYF.

This clone was counted only a few times. J is TRBJ1-1 and V is TRBV5-4; D not certain. Germline CDR1 and CDR2: SGHNT and YYREEE (reference sequence). The CDR3 is made up of 14 amino acids. V was cut by 2 bases and J by 4 bases, with 12 bases left in between. The CDR3 nucleotides read TGTGCCAGCAGCTTTGATAAGGGAACCACTGAAGCTTTCTTT. Protein: CASSFDKGTTEAFF.

The V call is TRBV7-9, the J call TRBJ2-3; 7 bases are a match to TRBD2. Germline trimming cut 3 bases from V and 2 bases from J; bases unmatched to any gene: 2. This CDR3 spans 14 amino acids. CDR1 and CDR2 from the germline V gene are SEHNR and FQNEAQ (reference sequence). CDR3 in amino acids: CASSFGLDTDTQYF. CDR3 DNA sequence: TGTGCCAGCAGCTTCGGACTAGACACAGATACGCAGTATTTT.

The J gene is TRBJ1-2, the V gene TRBV28, with D hard to call. CDR3 length equals 14 residues. Germline CDR1 is MDHEN and CDR2 is SYDVKM. V lost 4 bases and J 6 bases, leaving 15 bases between the germline ends. The CDR3 DNA reads TGTGCCAGCAGTTCCCAACCCGGGCCTCATGGCTACACCTTC. It encodes CASSSQPGPHGYTF.

V is TRBV2 and J is TRBJ1-5; TRBD1 might be the D (6 bases). The germline V and J ends were trimmed by 8 bases and 1 base, with 9 bases remaining between them. Germline loops: CDR1 SNHLY, CDR2 FYNNEI. The CDR3 is 13 residues long. Here the CDR3 reads CASAQGSNQPQHF. The CDR3 nucleotides read TGTGCCAGCGCACAGGGAAGCAATCAGCCCCAGCATTTT.

There are a few counts of this clone. V and J are TRBV28 and TRBJ2-7; 8 bases are a match to TRBD2. The CDR3 covers 15 residues. V lost 3 bases to trimming and J lost 5 bases; unmatched junction nucleotides: 9. CDR1 is MDHEN, CDR2 SYDVKM, per germline. The CDR3 sequence: CASSFSGLVGHEQYF. The DNA of the CDR3 is TGTGCCAGCAGTTTCTCGGGACTAGTAGGCCACGAGCAGTACTTC.

In its sample, this clone was seen a few times. The rearrangement links TRBV29-1 to TRBJ2-1; weak D call: TRBD1 (5 bases). The V gene's germline CDR1 is SQVTM and CDR2 ANQGSEA. The V and J ends lost 7 bases and 6 bases respectively, with 13 bases between them. CDR3 length: 12 residues. The CDR3, as DNA: TGCAGCGCCCTCAGGGAACGCAATGAGCAGTTCTTC. Translated: CSALRERNEQFF.

The V call is TRBV27, the J call TRBJ1-5, with 9 nucleotides matching TRBD1. Germline CDR1 MNHEY, CDR2 SMNVEV (reference sequence). Trimming took 6 bases from V and 3 from J; bases not matched to a gene: 6. CDR3 size: 15 residues. CDR3 DNA sequence: TGTGCCAGCAGCAGGGACAGGGCACTCAATCAGCCCCAGCATTTT. Its protein is CASSRDRALNQPQHF.

V usage is TRBV7-3 and J usage is TRBJ2-1; D uncertain. Per the germline V gene, CDR1 is SGHTA and CDR2 is FQGTGA. Trimming left V 2 bases short and J 6 bases short, with 11 bases between. This CDR3 spans 14 amino acids. In DNA form, the CDR3 reads TGTGCCAGCAGCTTATCCCCATACGGCAATGAGCAGTTCTTC. Its translation is CASSLSPYGNEQFF. The full variable domain, its missing parts supplied by reference TRBV7-3 and TRBJ2-1, is GAGVSQTPSNKVTEKGKYVELRCDPISGHTALYWYRQSLGQGPEFLIYFQGTGAADDSGLPNDRFFAVRPEGSVSTLKIQRTERGDSAVYLCASSLSPYGNEQFFGPGTRLTVL.

The CDR3 reads CASRYGPNEQFF. CDR3 coding DNA: TGTGCCAGCAGGTACGGACCCAATGAGCAGTTCTTC. The rearrangement joins TRBV2 to TRBJ2-1; D remains ambiguous. The CDR3 contains 12 residues. Germline CDR1 reads SNHLY; CDR2 reads FYNNEI. Trimming stripped 6 bases from V and 6 bases from J, with 9 bases between.

V gene TRBV5-1 combines with J gene TRBJ1-1, with 10 bases lining up with TRBD1. Germline values: CDR1 SGHRS, CDR2 YFSETQ. CDR3 size: 15 residues. After removal of 4 bases from V and 4 bases from J, the junction contained 7 bases not matched to a gene. The CDR3 loop reads CASSLPWTGGTEAFF. The CDR3 DNA reads as TGCGCCAGCAGCCTCCCGTGGACAGGGGGCACTGAAGCTTTCTTT. Looking up the rest from reference TRBV5-1 and TRBJ1-1 gives the full variable domain: KAGVTQTPRYLIKTRGQQVTLSCSPISGHRSVSWYQQTPGQGLQFLFEYFSETQRNKGNFPGRFSGRQFSNSRSEMNVSTLELGDSALYLCASSLPWTGGTEAFFGQGTRLTVV.

This clone was observed a handful of times. The V call is TRBV6-6, the J call TRBJ2-3; the D gene could be TRBD1 or TRBD2 (5 bases each). Per germline, CDR1 MNHNY and CDR2 SVGAGI (reference sequence). CDR3 length equals 15 residues. V lost 0 bases to trimming and J lost 9 bases, with 16 bases between them. The CDR3 is CASSYSIRVRETQYF. Written as DNA, the CDR3 is TGTGCCAGCAGTTACTCGATCCGTGTCAGGGAGACGCAGTATTTT.

The chain links TRBV27 to TRBJ2-7; 9 nucleotides agree with TRBD1. Germline CDR1 reads MNHEY; CDR2 reads SMNVEV (reference sequence). Trimming removed 5 bases from V and 6 bases from J; junction bases left unmatched: 5. This CDR3 has 13 amino acids. The CDR3 DNA reads TGTGCCAGCAGTCCCTGGACAGGGGTCGAGCAGTACTTC. It yields the protein CASSPWTGVEQYF.

This clone was found a few times. This chain connects TRBV28 to TRBJ2-7; a weak D match, TRBD2 (6 bases). The CDR3 is 13 amino acids. Germline CDR1 MDHEN, CDR2 SYDVKM. With 5 bases removed from V and 3 bases from J, the gap between germline ends came to 11 bases. Here the CDR3 reads CASSGGINYEQYF. The CDR3 bases are TGTGCCAGCAGTGGAGGGATCAACTACGAGCAGTACTTC.